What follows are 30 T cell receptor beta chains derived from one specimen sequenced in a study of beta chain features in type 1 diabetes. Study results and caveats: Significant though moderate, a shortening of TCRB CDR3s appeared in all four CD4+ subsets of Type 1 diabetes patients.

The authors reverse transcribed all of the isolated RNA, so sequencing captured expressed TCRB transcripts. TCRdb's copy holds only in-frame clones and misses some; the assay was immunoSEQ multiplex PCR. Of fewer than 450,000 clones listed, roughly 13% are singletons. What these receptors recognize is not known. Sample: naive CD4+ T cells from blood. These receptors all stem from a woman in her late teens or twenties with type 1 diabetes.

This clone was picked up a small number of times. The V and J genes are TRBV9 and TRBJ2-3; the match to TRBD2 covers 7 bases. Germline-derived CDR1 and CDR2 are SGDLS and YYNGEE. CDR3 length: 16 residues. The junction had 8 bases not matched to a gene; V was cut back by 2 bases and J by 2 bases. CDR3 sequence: CASSVQTSAHTDTQYF. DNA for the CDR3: TGTGCCAGCAGCGTCCAAACTAGCGCCCACACAGATACGCAGTATTTT.

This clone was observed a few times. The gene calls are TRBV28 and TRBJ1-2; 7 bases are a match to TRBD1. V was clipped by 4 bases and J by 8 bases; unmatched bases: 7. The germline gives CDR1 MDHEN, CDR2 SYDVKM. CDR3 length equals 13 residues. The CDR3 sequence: CASSSQGRWGYTF. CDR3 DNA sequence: TGTGCCAGCAGTTCACAGGGGAGATGGGGCTACACCTTC.

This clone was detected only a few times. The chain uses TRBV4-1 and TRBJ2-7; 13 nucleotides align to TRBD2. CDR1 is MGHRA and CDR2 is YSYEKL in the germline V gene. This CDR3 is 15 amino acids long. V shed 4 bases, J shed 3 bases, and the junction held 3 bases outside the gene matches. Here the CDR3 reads CASSRGLAGLYEQYF. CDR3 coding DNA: TGCGCCAGCAGCCGGGGACTAGCGGGACTCTACGAGCAGTACTTC.

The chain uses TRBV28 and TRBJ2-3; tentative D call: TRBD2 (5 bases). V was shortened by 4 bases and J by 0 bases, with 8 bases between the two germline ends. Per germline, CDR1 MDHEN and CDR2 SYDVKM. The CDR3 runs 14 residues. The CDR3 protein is CASSSVASTDTQYF. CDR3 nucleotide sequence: TGTGCCAGCAGTTCCGTAGCGAGCACAGATACGCAGTATTTT.

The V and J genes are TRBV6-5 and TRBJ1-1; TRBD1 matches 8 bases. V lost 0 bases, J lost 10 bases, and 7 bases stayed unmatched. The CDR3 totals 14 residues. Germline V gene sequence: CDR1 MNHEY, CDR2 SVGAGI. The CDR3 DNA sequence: TGTGCCAGCAGTTACTCCCGGACAGGGCCGAGAGCTTTCTTT. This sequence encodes CASSYSRTGPRAFF.

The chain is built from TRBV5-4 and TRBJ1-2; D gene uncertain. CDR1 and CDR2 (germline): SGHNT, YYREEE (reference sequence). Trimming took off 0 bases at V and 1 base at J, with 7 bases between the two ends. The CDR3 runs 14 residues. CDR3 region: CASSLVTYNYGYTF. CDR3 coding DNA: TGTGCCAGCAGCTTGGTAACCTATAACTATGGCTACACCTTC.

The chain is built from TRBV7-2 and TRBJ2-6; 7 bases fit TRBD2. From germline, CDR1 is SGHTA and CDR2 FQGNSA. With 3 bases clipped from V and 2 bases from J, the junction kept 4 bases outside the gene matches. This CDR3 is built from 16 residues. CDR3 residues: CASSFWGGAGANVLTF. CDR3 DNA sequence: TGTGCCAGCAGCTTCTGGGGGGGTGCTGGGGCCAACGTCCTGACTTTC.

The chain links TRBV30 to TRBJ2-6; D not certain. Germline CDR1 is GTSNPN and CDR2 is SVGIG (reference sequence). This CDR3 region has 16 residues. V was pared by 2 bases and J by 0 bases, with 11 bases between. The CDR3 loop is CAWSRGLGSGANVLTF. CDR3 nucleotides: TGTGCCTGGAGTCGAGGTCTCGGCTCTGGGGCCAACGTCCTGACTTTC.

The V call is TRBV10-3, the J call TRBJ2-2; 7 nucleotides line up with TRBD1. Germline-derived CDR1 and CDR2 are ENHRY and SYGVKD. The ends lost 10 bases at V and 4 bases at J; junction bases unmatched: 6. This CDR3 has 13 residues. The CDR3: CATRQGFTGELFF. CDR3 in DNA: TGTGCCACCCGACAGGGATTCACCGGGGAGCTGTTTTTT.

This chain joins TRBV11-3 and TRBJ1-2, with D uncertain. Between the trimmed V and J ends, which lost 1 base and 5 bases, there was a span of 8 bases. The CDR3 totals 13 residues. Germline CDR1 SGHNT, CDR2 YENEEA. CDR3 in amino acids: CASSLATGYGYTF. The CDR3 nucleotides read TGTGCCAGCAGCTTAGCTACGGGGTATGGCTACACCTTC. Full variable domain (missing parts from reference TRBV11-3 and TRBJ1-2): EAGVVQSPRYKIIEKKQPVAFWCNPISGHNTLYWYLQNLGQGPELLIRYENEEAVDDSQLPKDRFSAERLKGVDSTLKIQPAELGDSAVYLCASSLATGYGYTFGSGTRLTVV.

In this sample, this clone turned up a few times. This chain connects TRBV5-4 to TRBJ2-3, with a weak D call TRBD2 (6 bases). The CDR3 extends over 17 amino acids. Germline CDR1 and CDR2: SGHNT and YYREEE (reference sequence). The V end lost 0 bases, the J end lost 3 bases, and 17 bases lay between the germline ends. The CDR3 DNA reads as TGTGCCAGCAGCTTGGGAGGATCTGGCGGGGAAACAGATACGCAGTATTTT. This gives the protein CASSLGGSGGETDTQYF.

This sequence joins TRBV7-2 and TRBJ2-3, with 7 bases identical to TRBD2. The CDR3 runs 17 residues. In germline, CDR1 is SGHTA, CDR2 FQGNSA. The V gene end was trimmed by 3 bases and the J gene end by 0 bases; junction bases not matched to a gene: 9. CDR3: CASSFLGGAPSTDTQYF. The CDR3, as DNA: TGTGCCAGCAGCTTCCTGGGAGGGGCACCTAGCACAGATACGCAGTATTTT.

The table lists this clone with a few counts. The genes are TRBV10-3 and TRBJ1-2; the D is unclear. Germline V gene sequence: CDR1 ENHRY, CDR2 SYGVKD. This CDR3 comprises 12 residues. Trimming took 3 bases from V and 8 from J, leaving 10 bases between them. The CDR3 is CAISEIAMGYTF. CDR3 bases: TGTGCCATCAGTGAAATTGCGATGGGCTACACCTTC.

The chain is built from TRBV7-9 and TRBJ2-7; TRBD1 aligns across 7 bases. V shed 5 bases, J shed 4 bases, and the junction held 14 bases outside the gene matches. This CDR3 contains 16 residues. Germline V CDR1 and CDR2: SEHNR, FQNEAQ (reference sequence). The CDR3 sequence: CASSRLRPGQTYEQYF. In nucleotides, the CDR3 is TGTGCCAGCAGCCGACTTAGACCGGGACAGACATACGAGCAGTACTTC.

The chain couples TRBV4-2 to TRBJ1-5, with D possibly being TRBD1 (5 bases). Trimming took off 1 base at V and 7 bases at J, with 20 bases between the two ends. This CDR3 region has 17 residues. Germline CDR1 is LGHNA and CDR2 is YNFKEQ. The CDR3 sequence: CASSQVGLGGAGQPQHF. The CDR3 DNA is TGTGCCAGCAGCCAAGTCGGCCTGGGAGGGGCCGGACAGCCCCAGCATTTT.

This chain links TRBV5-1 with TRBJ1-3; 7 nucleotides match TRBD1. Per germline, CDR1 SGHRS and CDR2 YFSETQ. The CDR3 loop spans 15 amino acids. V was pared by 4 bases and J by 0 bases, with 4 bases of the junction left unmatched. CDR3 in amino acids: CASSPGQTSGNTIYF. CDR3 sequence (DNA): TGCGCCAGCAGCCCGGGACAGACCTCTGGAAACACCATATATTTT.

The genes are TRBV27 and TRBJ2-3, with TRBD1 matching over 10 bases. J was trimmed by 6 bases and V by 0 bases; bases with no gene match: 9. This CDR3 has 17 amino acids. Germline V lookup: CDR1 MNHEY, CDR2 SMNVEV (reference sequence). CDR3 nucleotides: TGTGCCAGCAGTTTATCGATGGGGGGACAGGGGTGGGATACGCAGTATTTT. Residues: CASSLSMGGQGWDTQYF.

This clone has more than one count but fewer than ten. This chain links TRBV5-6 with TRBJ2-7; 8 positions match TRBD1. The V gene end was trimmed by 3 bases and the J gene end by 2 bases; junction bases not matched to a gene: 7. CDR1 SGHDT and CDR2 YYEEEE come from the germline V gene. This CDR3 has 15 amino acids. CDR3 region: CASSSNPGGTYEQYF. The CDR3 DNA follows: TGTGCCAGCAGCTCTAACCCAGGGGGCACCTACGAGCAGTACTTC.

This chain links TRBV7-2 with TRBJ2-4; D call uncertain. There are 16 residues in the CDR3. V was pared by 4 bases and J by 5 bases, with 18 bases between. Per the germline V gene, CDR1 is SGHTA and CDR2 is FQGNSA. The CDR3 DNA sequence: TGTGCCAGCAGCTCAAACCCCCTCATCGTAGAAAACATTCAGTACTTC. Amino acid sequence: CASSSNPLIVENIQYF. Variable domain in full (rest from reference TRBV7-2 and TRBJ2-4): GAGVSQSPSNKVTEKGKDVELRCDPISGHTALYWYRQSLGQGLEFLIYFQGNSAPDKSGLPSDRFSAERTGGSVSTLTIQRTQQEDSAVYLCASSSNPLIVENIQYFGAGTRLSVL.

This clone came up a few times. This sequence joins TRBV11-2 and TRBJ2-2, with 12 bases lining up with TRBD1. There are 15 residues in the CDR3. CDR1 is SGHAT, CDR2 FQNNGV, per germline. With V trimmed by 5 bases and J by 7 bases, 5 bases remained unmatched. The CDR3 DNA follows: TGTGCCAGCAGCCGCCGGGACAGGGGGCTCGGGGAGCTGTTTTTT. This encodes CASSRRDRGLGELFF.

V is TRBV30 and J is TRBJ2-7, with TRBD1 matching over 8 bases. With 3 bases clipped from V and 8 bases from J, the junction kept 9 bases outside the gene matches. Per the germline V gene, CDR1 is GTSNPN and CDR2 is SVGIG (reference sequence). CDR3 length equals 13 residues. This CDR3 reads CAWSPDRGLKQYV. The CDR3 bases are TGTGCCTGGAGCCCCGACAGGGGCTTGAAGCAGTACGTC.

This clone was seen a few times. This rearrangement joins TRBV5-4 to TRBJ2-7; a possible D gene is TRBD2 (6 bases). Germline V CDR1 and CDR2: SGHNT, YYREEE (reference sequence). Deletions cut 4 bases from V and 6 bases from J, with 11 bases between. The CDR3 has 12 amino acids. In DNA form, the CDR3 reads TGTGCCAGCAGCGTCTGGCGGGGCGAGCAGTACTTC. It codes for CASSVWRGEQYF.

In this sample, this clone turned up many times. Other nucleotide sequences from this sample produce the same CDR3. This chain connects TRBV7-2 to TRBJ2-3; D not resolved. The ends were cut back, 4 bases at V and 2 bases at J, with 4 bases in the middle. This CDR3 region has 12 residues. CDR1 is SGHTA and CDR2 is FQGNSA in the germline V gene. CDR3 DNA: TGTGCCAGCAGCTCCTACACAGATACGCAGTATTTT. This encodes CASSSYTDTQYF.

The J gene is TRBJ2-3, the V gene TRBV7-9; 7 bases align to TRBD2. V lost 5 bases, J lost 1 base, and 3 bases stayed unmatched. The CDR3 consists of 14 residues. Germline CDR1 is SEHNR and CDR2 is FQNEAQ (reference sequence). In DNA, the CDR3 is TGTGCCAGCAGCCGCAGCGGGGGCACAGATACGCAGTATTTT. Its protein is CASSRSGGTDTQYF.

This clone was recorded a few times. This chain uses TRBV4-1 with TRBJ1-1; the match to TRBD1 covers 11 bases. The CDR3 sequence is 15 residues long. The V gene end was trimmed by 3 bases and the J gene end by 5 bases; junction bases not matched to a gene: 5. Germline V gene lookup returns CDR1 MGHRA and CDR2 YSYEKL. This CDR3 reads CASSHPGQGVTEAFF. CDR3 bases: TGCGCCAGCAGCCATCCGGGACAGGGGGTAACTGAAGCTTTCTTT.

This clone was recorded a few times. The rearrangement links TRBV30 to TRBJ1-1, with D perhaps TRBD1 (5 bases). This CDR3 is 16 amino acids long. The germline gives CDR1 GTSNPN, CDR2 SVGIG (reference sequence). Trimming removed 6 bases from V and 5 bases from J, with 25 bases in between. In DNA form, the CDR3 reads TGTGCCTGTCCCATGGGGGGACTTTCCAGTATTACTGAAGCTTTCTTT. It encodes CACPMGGLSSITEAFF.

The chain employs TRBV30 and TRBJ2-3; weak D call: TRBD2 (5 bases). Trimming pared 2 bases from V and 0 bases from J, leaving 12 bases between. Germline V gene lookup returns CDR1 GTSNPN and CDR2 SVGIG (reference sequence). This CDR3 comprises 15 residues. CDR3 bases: TGTGCCTGGAGTTTACTAGACCCTAGCACAGATACGCAGTATTTT. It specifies CAWSLLDPSTDTQYF. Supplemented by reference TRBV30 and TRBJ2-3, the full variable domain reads SQTIHQWPATLVQPVGSPLSLECTVEGTSNPNLYWYRQAAGRGLQLLFYSVGIGQISSEVPQNLSASRPQDRQFILSSKKLLLSDSGFYLCAWSLLDPSTDTQYFGPGTRLTVL.

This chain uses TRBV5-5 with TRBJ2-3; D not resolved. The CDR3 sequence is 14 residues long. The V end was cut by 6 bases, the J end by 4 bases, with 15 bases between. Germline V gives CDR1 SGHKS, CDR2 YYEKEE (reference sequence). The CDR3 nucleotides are TGTGCCAGCAACATCCGACTGGATTCAGATACGCAGTATTTT. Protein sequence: CASNIRLDSDTQYF. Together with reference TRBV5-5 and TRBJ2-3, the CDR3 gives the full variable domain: DAGVTQSPTHLIKTRGQQVTLRCSPISGHKSVSWYQQVLGQGPQFIFQYYEKEERGRGNFPDRFSARQFPNYSSELNVNALLLGDSALYLCASNIRLDSDTQYFGPGTRLTVL.

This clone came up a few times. DNA of the CDR3: TGTGCCAGCTCAACTCCAGGGGCTGAAGCTTTCTTT. Residues: CASSTPGAEAFF. The chain couples TRBV18 to TRBJ1-1, with D possibly TRBD1 on 6 matching bases. This CDR3 region has 12 residues. Germline lookup yields CDR1 KGHSH and CDR2 LQKENI. V was cut by 5 bases and J by 6 bases, with 10 bases left in between.

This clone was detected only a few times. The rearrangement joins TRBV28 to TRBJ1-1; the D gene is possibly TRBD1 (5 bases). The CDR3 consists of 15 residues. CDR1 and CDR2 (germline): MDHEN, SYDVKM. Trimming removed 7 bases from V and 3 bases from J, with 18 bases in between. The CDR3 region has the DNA TGTGCCAGCACCTGGGCAGGGAAGGTGTACACTGAAGCTTTCTTT. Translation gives CASTWAGKVYTEAFF.